This note documents a single T cell receptor beta chain sequence. The data were obtained in a study of read filtering for tumor transcriptome and immune sequencing. CDR1 is MNHNS and CDR2 is SASEGT in the germline V gene. V was clipped by 6 bases and J by 6 bases, with 11 bases between them. The CDR3 is 13 residues long. From 350 to 500 ng of RNA, a library with molecular barcoded alpha/delta and beta/gamma adaptors was made. Using its own MiXCR run on the reads, TCRdb lists one record per CDR3 protein. The repertoire includes about 93,000 distinct CDR3 sequences, roughly a fifth of them detected once, and about an eighth sits in the top ten.

The sequencing input was a population of CD138-negative cells sorted from bone marrow. The TCR originated in a donor over 35 with multiple myeloma. This chain links TRBV6-1 with TRBJ2-2; no definite D call. The CDR3 nucleotides read TGTGCCAGCAGAGAAATGCTTCCCGGGGAGCTGTTTTTT. As protein: CASREMLPGELFF.